This T cell receptor (beta chain) appears in the sequencing data of a study of CD8+CD57+ T cells in acquired aplastic anemia. Genomic DNA was employed as the template in profiling TCR beta VDJ and CDR3. TCRdb re-analysed the reads in MiXCR, keeping a single row per CDR3 protein. This table holds about 48,000 distinct CDR3 sequences, roughly 69% found once. This clonotype occurred a few times. Antigen unknown. The study's findings and limits: With respect to CD8+ Simpson's diversity, patients and controls did not differ significantly.

The germline V gene encodes CDR1 MDHEN and CDR2 SYDVKM. This CDR3 has 14 amino acids. Losses at the gene ends were 3 bases for V and 6 bases for J; bases not matched to a gene: 2. Sequencing was performed on sorted CD4+, CD8+, or CD8+CD57+ T cells (not recorded which) from PBMCs. The receptor's source is a human donor in good health, serving as a control. This sequence joins TRBV28 and TRBJ2-1; TRBD2 matches at 10 bases. DNA for the CDR3: TGTGCCAGCAGTTTGATAGCGGGAGGCAATGAGCAGTTCTTC. This translates into CASSLIAGGNEQFF.